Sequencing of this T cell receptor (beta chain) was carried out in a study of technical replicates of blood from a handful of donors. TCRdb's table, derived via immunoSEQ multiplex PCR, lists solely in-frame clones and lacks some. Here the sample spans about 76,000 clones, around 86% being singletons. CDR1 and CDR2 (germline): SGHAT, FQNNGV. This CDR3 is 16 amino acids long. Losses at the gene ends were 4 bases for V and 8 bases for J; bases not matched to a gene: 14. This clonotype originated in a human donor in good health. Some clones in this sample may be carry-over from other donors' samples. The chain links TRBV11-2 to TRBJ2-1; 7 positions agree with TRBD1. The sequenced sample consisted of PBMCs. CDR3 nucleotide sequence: TGTGCCAGCAGCTCCGGCCGGGACAGCCTACGGCATGAGCAGTTCTTC. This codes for CASSSGRDSLRHEQFF.